A selection of T cell receptor beta chains follows, all from one sample in a study of early T cells in non-severe SARS-CoV-2 infection. TCRdb ran MiXCR on the 5' RACE reads and lists one entry per CDR3 protein. The profile shows 35,000 to 40,000 distinct CDR3 sequences, over 3.5% of them singletons. Sequencing was done on a sample of whole blood. All receptors come from an adult who was a healthcare worker with PCR-confirmed SARS-CoV-2 infection or an uninfected control (not recorded which). The CDR3 runs from the conserved cysteine through the conserved F or W. Rows may omit the clone size; those that give it use once, few, many or a size class.

clone_size | v_call | cdr3_aa
many | TRBV27 | CASSFRLVYNEQFF
. | TRBV20-1 | CSARLAGVTDTQYF
few | TRBV7-9 | CASSRTSGSETGELFF
many | TRBV29-1 | CSVGPAQGTDNEQFF
many | TRBV7-9 | CASSFQPAGSTGELFF
many | TRBV18 | CASSRQGFNTEAFF
many | TRBV20-1 | CSARNRDYNEQFF
many | TRBV12-3/TRBV12-4 | CASRLGQPVTYNEQFF
many | TRBV20-1 | CSAKQGKNTIYF
few | TRBV7-9 | CASSLALGNTGELFF
. | TRBV4-2 | CASSQDLTAPGELFF
many | TRBV5-1 | CASSSGLAYEQYF
. | TRBV15 | CATSRDSTDTNYGYTF
. | TRBV20-1 | CSARSSSGSTDTQYF
few | TRBV12-3/TRBV12-4 | CASSYRETQYF
many | TRBV7-8 | CASSLSWGLGTDTQYF
. | TRBV10-3 | CAISALAGGRNEQFF
. | TRBV29-1 | CSAAGRYDGYTF
few | TRBV5-5 | CASSLEISDGLGVGELFF
many | TRBV12-3/TRBV12-4 | CASSETGVQPQHF
many | TRBV20-1 | CSARPAGVKTQYF
many | TRBV29-1 | CSVERASGANVLTF
many | TRBV4-3 | CASSRGQVADSPLHF
many | TRBV4-2 | CASSNLQGAHTEAFF
few | TRBV7-9 | CASSGQGQGYF
many | TRBV19 | CASGTSGTSYEQYF
many | TRBV11-2 | CASSFRGTVKGTDTQYF
few | TRBV21-1 | CASSKWTGGASRFRETQYF
many | TRBV5-1 | CASSGASGSRTGELFF
many | TRBV4-1 | CASSQEGGDEQFF
many | TRBV14 | CASSQLLNTGELFF
few | TRBV28 | CASSPGPRQYF
. | TRBV6-2/TRBV6-3 | CASSRFRGSNSGANVLTF
many | TRBV6-2/TRBV6-3 | CASSYSRASGSYSNEQFF
. | TRBV9 | CASSVRGRSTDTQYF
many | TRBV4-3 | CASSQGWGYGRETQYF
. | TRBV29-1 | CSVDKTGSTDTQYF
many | TRBV20-1 | CSARDGARRDYEQYF
many | TRBV7-8 | CASSSGLAGGSYNEQFF
few | TRBV5-1 | CASSKGTTETQYF
many | TRBV7-8 | CASSLARQRVDTQYF
medium-sized | TRBV6-4 | CASSDSAGSYNEQFF
few | TRBV10-3 | CAISDVGRLTDTQYF
many | TRBV20-1 | CSARGQEQRETQYF
many | TRBV19 | CASSDRPTDTQYF
many | TRBV28 | CASSLGDRGNSPLHF
. | TRBV6-1 | CASSELRGATQYF
many | TRBV5-4 | CASSAGNSGAKNIQYF
few | TRBV4-1 | CASSQDNLGAGKNEQFF
many | TRBV5-1 | CASSQGSTETQYF
. | TRBV11-3 | CASSGGGHNSPLHF
many | TRBV29-1 | CSVEAEPNTGELFF
many | TRBV28 | CASSSGTGFVYEQYF
many | TRBV20-1 | CSARDRARSHQPQHF
many | TRBV20-1 | CSARDRQLNEKLFF
. | TRBV7-3 | CASSYGTGLNTQYF
few | TRBV11-2 | CASSFDNSGNTIYF
many | TRBV6-5 | CASSYSPRRTGYTF
many | TRBV4-2 | CASSQGVDYGYTF
. | TRBV20-1 | CSAIQTSASYNEQFF